This TCR beta chain appears in the sequencing data of a study of blood T cell repertoires in COVID-19. Some clones are missing from TCRdb's copy, which holds only in-frame ones; the method was immunoSEQ multiplex PCR. The profile covers some 170,000 clones, with roughly 80% appearing a single time and 7% to 9% taken by the ten largest. Trimming took 0 bases from V and 2 from J, leaving 20 bases between them. Germline V gene data show CDR1 as GTSNPN and CDR2 as SVGIG (reference sequence). The CDR3 is 17 amino acids. Only one count was recorded for this clone. The gene calls are TRBV30 and TRBJ2-7; tentative D call: TRBD1 (6 bases). The sequence was collected from a man aged 55 to 70 with acute or convalescent COVID-19. The sequenced sample was peripheral blood. The CDR3 region is CAWSVTSWGPPTYEQYF. CDR3 sequence (DNA): TGTGCCTGGAGTGTAACGAGCTGGGGGCCCCCGACCTACGAGCAGTACTTC. The entire variable domain, with the rest obtained from reference TRBV30 and TRBJ2-7, is as follows: SQTIHQWPATLVQPVGSPLSLECTVEGTSNPNLYWYRQAAGRGLQLLFYSVGIGQISSEVPQNLSASRPQDRQFILSSKKLLLSDSGFYLCAWSVTSWGPPTYEQYFGPGTRLTVT.